Shown below are 4 T cell receptor beta chains from a single sample sequenced in a study of cytomegalovirus exposure and HLA in healthy donors. The study ran its PCR with 60 Vbeta and 13 Jbeta primers. Libraries were prepared by immunoSEQ multiplex PCR; TCRdb keeps only in-frame clonotypes and omits some of them. This table holds fewer than 300,000 clones, roughly 89% found once. Sequences were obtained from PBMCs. These receptors were collected from a man aged 35 to 55 in good health and CMV-seropositive.

This clone was picked up one time. The chain couples TRBV7-6 to TRBJ2-7; 11 bases fit TRBD2. V gave up 2 bases and J gave up 6 bases; unmatched junction bases: 6. This CDR3 is 15 amino acids long. Germline V gene lookup returns CDR1 SGHVS and CDR2 FNYEAQ. The CDR3 spells CASSLLAGGRREQYF. The DNA of the CDR3 is TGTGCCAGCAGCTTACTAGCGGGAGGACGCCGCGAGCAGTACTTC.

The chain is built from TRBV28 and TRBJ1-2; D is perhaps TRBD1 (5 bases). Germline CDR1 and CDR2: MDHEN and SYDVKM. CDR3 size: 14 residues. The V end lost 6 bases, the J end lost 7 bases, and 18 bases lay between the germline ends. The CDR3 bases are TGTGCCAGCAGCCCCTCTGGGGGGGTTGGTGGCTACACCTTC. Encoded protein: CASSPSGGVGGYTF.

The CDR3, as DNA: TGTGCCAGCAGCGTAGAAGTGTCAAGGGCTAGCGGAGTCGCTAGGCACAATGAGCAGTTCTTC. Translating it yields CASSVEVSRASGVARHNEQFF. This chain connects TRBV9 to TRBJ2-1; 7 bases fit TRBD2. Germline CDR1 is SGDLS and CDR2 is YYNGEE. J gave up 5 bases and V 0 bases, and 23 bases lay outside the gene matches. The CDR3 runs to 21 residues. Filled out from reference TRBV9 and TRBJ2-1, the complete variable domain reads DSGVTQTPKHLITATGQRVTLRCSPRSGDLSVYWYQQSLDQGLQFLIQYYNGEERAKGNILERFSAQQFPDLHSELNLSSLELGDSALYFCASSVEVSRASGVARHNEQFFGPGTRLTVL.

J is TRBJ2-1 and V is TRBV5-1; 12 positions match TRBD1. CDR1 is SGHRS and CDR2 is YFSETQ in the germline V gene. This CDR3 region has 14 residues. The V gene end was trimmed by 3 bases and the J gene end by 10 bases; junction bases not matched to a gene: 5. The CDR3 loop is CASSSGTGGNEQFF. Written as DNA, the CDR3 is TGCGCCAGCAGCTCTGGGACAGGGGGCAACGAGCAGTTCTTC. The whole variable domain, remainder taken from reference TRBV5-1 and TRBJ2-1, is KAGVTQTPRYLIKTRGQQVTLSCSPISGHRSVSWYQQTPGQGLQFLFEYFSETQRNKGNFPGRFSGRQFSNSRSEMNVSTLELGDSALYLCASSSGTGGNEQFFGPGTRLTVL.